These 25 T cell receptor beta chains came from one sample sequenced in a study of early T cells in non-severe SARS-CoV-2 infection (dated by TCRdb to the early 2020s). The library was generated by 5' RACE. These reads were obtained on a NextSeq 500. TCRdb took the public reads, trimmed them with fastp at Q25, ran MiXCR for clone calling and kept in-frame beta chains. Rows with one shared CDR3 protein collapse into an entry with the most common genes and DNA. This sample lists around 52,000 distinct CDR3 sequences; around 10% were detected once. Approximately 10% of the sample rests with the top ten. Sequencing was performed on whole blood. These receptors all stem from an adult who was a healthcare worker with PCR-confirmed SARS-CoV-2 infection or an uninfected control (not recorded which).

The V gene is TRBV20-1, the J gene TRBJ2-1; 8 bases map to TRBD1. This CDR3 contains 15 residues. CDR1 and CDR2 (germline): DFQATT, SNEGSKA (reference sequence). J was trimmed by 2 bases and V by 6 bases; bases with no gene match: 9. The CDR3 loop is CSAATGVLTYNEQFF. CDR3 DNA: TGCAGTGCGGCGACAGGGGTCCTTACCTACAATGAGCAGTTCTTC.

This clonotype appeared many times. V gene TRBV7-7 combines with J gene TRBJ2-5; 15 positions agree with TRBD2. In germline, CDR1 is SSHAT, CDR2 FNYEAQ (reference sequence). V lost 5 bases to trimming and J lost 4 bases; unmatched junction nucleotides: 2. The CDR3 contains 15 residues. The CDR3 nucleotides read TGTGCCAGCAGCAAGGGACTAGCGGGAGGAGAGACCCAGTACTTC. Encoded protein: CASSKGLAGGETQYF.

This clonotype has a handful of counts. V is TRBV4-1 and J is TRBJ2-7; no firm D call. CDR1 MGHRA and CDR2 YSYEKL come from the germline V gene. The CDR3 has 14 residues. V lost 3 bases and J lost 0, with 9 bases in between. Written as DNA, the CDR3 is TGCGCCAGCAGCCAGACCCCCCTCTCCTACGAGCAGTACTTC. Protein product: CASSQTPLSYEQYF.

This clonotype was detected ten times or more. V usage is TRBV7-3 and J usage is TRBJ2-3; no clear D. This CDR3 has 13 residues. The germline V gene has CDR1 SGHTA and CDR2 FQGTGA. The V end lost 5 bases, the J end lost 5 bases, and 11 bases lay between the germline ends. This CDR3 reads CASSPRWIDTQYF. CDR3 sequence (DNA): TGTGCCAGCAGCCCTCGTTGGATAGATACGCAGTATTTT.

In its sample, this clonotype was seen many times. The chain has TRBV12-3 or TRBV12-4 and TRBJ2-5; D is ambiguous. The CDR3 totals 14 residues. The germline V and J ends were trimmed by 4 bases and 0 bases, with 9 bases remaining between them. CDR3 sequence: CASSSGYNQETQYF. The CDR3 DNA is TGTGCCAGCAGTTCTGGTTACAACCAAGAGACCCAGTACTTC.

This sequence joins TRBV6-1 and TRBJ2-7, with 7 bases matching TRBD1. Germline CDR1 MNHNS, CDR2 SASEGT. V was pared by 6 bases and J by 4 bases, with 0 bases of the junction left unmatched. The CDR3 sequence is 11 residues long. DNA of the CDR3: TGTGCCAGCAGGACAGGGTACGAGCAGTACTTC. Protein sequence: CASRTGYEQYF.

V is TRBV29-1 and J is TRBJ2-3, with 7 positions matching TRBD2. The J segment lost 1 base and the V segment lost 6 bases, leaving 4 bases of the junction unmatched. The CDR3 runs 13 residues. Germline V gene lookup returns CDR1 SQVTM and CDR2 ANQGSEA. The CDR3 spells CSVRSGGTDTQYF. The CDR3 nucleotides read TGCAGCGTGAGGAGCGGGGGCACAGATACGCAGTATTTT.

This clonotype was observed many times. V usage is TRBV3-1 and J usage is TRBJ2-2; TRBD2 matches 11 bases. The germline V gene has CDR1 LGHDT and CDR2 YNNKEL (reference sequence). The CDR3 is made up of 16 amino acids. V dropped 3 bases and J dropped 1; count of bases not matched to a gene: 1. CDR3 nucleotides: TGTGCCAGCAGCCAGACTAGCGGGGTGAACACCGGGGAGCTGTTTTTT. Protein sequence: CASSQTSGVNTGELFF.

This clonotype appeared a few times. This chain uses TRBV7-8 with TRBJ1-4; weak D call: TRBD1 (6 bases). V gave up 6 bases and J gave up 0 bases, with 11 bases separating them. This CDR3 has 15 amino acids. Germline V lookup: CDR1 SGHVS, CDR2 FQNEAQ. CDR3 sequence (DNA): TGTGCCAGCAGGGATACAGGGACAACTAATGAAAAACTGTTTTTT. The encoded protein is CASRDTGTTNEKLFF. Filled out from reference TRBV7-8 and TRBJ1-4, the complete variable domain reads GAGVSQSPRYKVAKRGQDVALRCDPISGHVSLFWYQQALGQGPEFLTYFQNEAQLDKSGLPSDRFFAERPEGSVSTLKIQRTQQEDSAVYLCASRDTGTTNEKLFFGSGTQLSVL.

This clonotype was recorded at least ten times. The rearrangement joins TRBV30 to TRBJ1-1; 10 bases agree with TRBD1. The germline V gene has CDR1 GTSNPN and CDR2 SVGIG (reference sequence). The CDR3 is 15 amino acids. V trimming: 1 base; J trimming: 2 bases; junction bases outside the gene matches: 4. The CDR3 region is CAWSGTGGVNTEAFF. CDR3 coding DNA: TGTGCCTGGAGTGGGACAGGGGGGGTAAACACTGAAGCTTTCTTT.

V usage is TRBV12-3 or TRBV12-4 and J usage is TRBJ2-3; possibly TRBD1 for D (6 bases). The CDR3 is made up of 16 amino acids. The germline V and J ends were trimmed by 5 bases and 2 bases, with 17 bases remaining between them. In DNA form, the CDR3 reads TGTGCCAGCAGTGTAACCACAGGGTCGATCACAGATACGCAGTATTTT. This sequence encodes CASSVTTGSITDTQYF.

V and J are TRBV11-3 and TRBJ2-2; 8 bases are shared with TRBD1. CDR1 and CDR2 (germline): SGHNT, YENEEA. There are 17 residues in the CDR3. V lost 5 bases to trimming and J lost 6 bases; unmatched junction nucleotides: 14. The CDR3 nucleotides are TGTGCCAGCAGCCCAGGGTCCGAGACAGGGGTTCCCGGGGAGCTGTTTTTT. Translated, it gives CASSPGSETGVPGELFF.

This chain joins TRBV5-1 and TRBJ2-1; D gene unclear. V was cut by 2 bases and J by 4 bases, with 7 bases left in between. The CDR3 has 13 residues. Germline V gives CDR1 SGHRS, CDR2 YFSETQ. Written as DNA, the CDR3 is TGCGCCAGCAGCTTTGGAGAGTACAATGAGCAGTTCTTC. It is translated as CASSFGEYNEQFF. Based on the CDR3 plus reference TRBV5-1 and TRBJ2-1, the full variable domain is KAGVTQTPRYLIKTRGQQVTLSCSPISGHRSVSWYQQTPGQGLQFLFEYFSETQRNKGNFPGRFSGRQFSNSRSEMNVSTLELGDSALYLCASSFGEYNEQFFGPGTRLTVL.

This chain connects TRBV2 to TRBJ2-7; 7 bases map to TRBD2. V dropped 7 bases and J dropped 0; count of bases not matched to a gene: 12. The germline V gene encodes CDR1 SNHLY and CDR2 FYNNEI. This CDR3 is 16 amino acids long. In DNA, the CDR3 is TGTGCCAGCACCGTGGCGGGAGCGACTAGCTCCTACGAGCAGTACTTC. This sequence encodes CASTVAGATSSYEQYF.

This clonotype has ten or more counts. This rearrangement joins TRBV6-1 to TRBJ1-2; 8 nucleotides align to TRBD1. V was pared by 7 bases and J by 13 bases, with 14 bases of the junction left unmatched. The germline V gene has CDR1 MNHNS and CDR2 SASEGT. CDR3 length: 13 residues. This CDR3 is CASTTGQALRCTF. CDR3 DNA: TGTGCCAGCACCACGGGACAGGCCCTCCGGTGCACCTTC.

This clonotype was found a few times. CDR3 in DNA: TGTGCCAGCAGCCCACGGACAGGGGGCATGAACACTGAAGCTTTCTTT. It translates to CASSPRTGGMNTEAFF. V is TRBV7-9 and J is TRBJ1-1, with 11 bases matching TRBD1. The V gene end was trimmed by 5 bases and the J gene end by 0 bases; junction bases not matched to a gene: 5. Per germline, CDR1 SEHNR and CDR2 FQNEAQ (reference sequence). The CDR3 is 16 residues long.

This clonotype appeared a few times. This chain joins TRBV9 and TRBJ2-3; 14 bases agree with TRBD2. V dropped 4 bases and J dropped 3; count of bases not matched to a gene: 7. The CDR3 contains 17 residues. CDR1 and CDR2 (germline): SGDLS, YYNGEE. DNA of the CDR3: TGTGCCAGCAGCTTCGGACTAGCGGGAGGCGGGACAGATACGCAGTATTTT. Protein product: CASSFGLAGGGTDTQYF. Filled out from reference TRBV9 and TRBJ2-3, the complete variable domain reads DSGVTQTPKHLITATGQRVTLRCSPRSGDLSVYWYQQSLDQGLQFLIQYYNGEERAKGNILERFSAQQFPDLHSELNLSSLELGDSALYFCASSFGLAGGGTDTQYFGPGTRLTVL.

This clonotype was seen only a few times. The chain carries TRBV29-1 and TRBJ1-1; D is ambiguous. Trimming shortened V by 0 bases and J by 6 bases, and 8 bases separated the two germline ends. There are 12 residues in the CDR3. Germline V gene lookup returns CDR1 SQVTM and CDR2 ANQGSEA. CDR3 sequence (DNA): TGCAGCGTTGAAGACGTAGGTGCTGAAGCTTTCTTT. The encoded protein is CSVEDVGAEAFF. Filled out from reference TRBV29-1 and TRBJ1-1, the complete variable domain reads SAVISQKPSRDICQRGTSLTIQCQVDSQVTMMFWYRQQPGQSLTLIATANQGSEATYESGFVIDKFPISRPNLTFSTLTVSNMSPEDSSIYLCSVEDVGAEAFFGQGTRLTVV.

The table lists this clonotype with many counts. CDR3 nucleotide sequence: TGCAGCGTGACCGTTCGAGCGGGGTCTCGGTACAATGAGCAGTTCTTC. Translating it yields CSVTVRAGSRYNEQFF. The chain combines TRBV29-1 with TRBJ2-1; 7 bases are shared with TRBD2. This CDR3 has 16 amino acids. The trim removed 6 bases at V and 4 bases at J, leaving 15 bases unmatched. Per the germline V gene, CDR1 is SQVTM and CDR2 is ANQGSEA.

The chain has TRBV7-3 and TRBJ2-1; D is unresolved. V gave up 5 bases and J gave up 4 bases, with 9 bases separating them. The CDR3 extends over 13 amino acids. CDR1 SGHTA and CDR2 FQGTGA come from the germline V gene. In DNA, the CDR3 is TGTGCCAGCAGCCCCGGAGTTTACAATGAGCAGTTCTTC. Translating it yields CASSPGVYNEQFF.

A few counts support this clonotype. The chain has TRBV29-1 and TRBJ2-7, with D unclear. V lost 7 bases, J lost 3 bases, and 16 bases lay in between. The CDR3 is 13 amino acids. Looked up from germline, CDR1 is SQVTM and CDR2 is ANQGSEA. The CDR3 DNA reads as TGCAGCGCACGGCACCCCCGAGGCTACGAGCAGTACTTC. Its translation is CSARHPRGYEQYF.

By share, this clonotype ranks as medium-sized. The chain employs TRBV7-9 and TRBJ2-3; no clear D gene. From germline, CDR1 is SEHNR and CDR2 FQNEAQ (reference sequence). This CDR3 contains 13 residues. V was shortened by 1 base and J by 0 bases, with 2 bases between the two germline ends. CDR3 in amino acids: CASSLGSTDTQYF. As DNA, the CDR3 is TGTGCCAGCAGCTTAGGGAGCACAGATACGCAGTATTTT.

This clonotype was picked up many times. The chain has TRBV9 and TRBJ1-5; D is ambiguous. This CDR3 spans 13 amino acids. Per germline, CDR1 SGDLS and CDR2 YYNGEE. Between the trimmed V and J ends, which lost 0 bases and 4 bases, there was a span of 5 bases. The CDR3 nucleotides are TGTGCCAGCAGCGTAGGGCAGAATCAGCCCCAGCATTTT. Translation gives CASSVGQNQPQHF.

The rearrangement uses TRBV27 and TRBJ1-5; D not certain. The CDR3 totals 16 residues. The V end was cut by 5 bases, the J end by 0 bases, with 14 bases between. CDR1 is MNHEY, CDR2 SMNVEV, per germline (reference sequence). The CDR3 coding sequence is TGTGCCAGCAGTCCCGGACGGCAGTATAGCAATCAGCCCCAGCATTTT. It is translated as CASSPGRQYSNQPQHF.

This sequence joins TRBV27 and TRBJ1-2, with D uncertain. The CDR3 runs 14 residues. V was trimmed by 4 bases and J by 1 base, leaving 10 bases between them. Germline V gene data show CDR1 as MNHEY and CDR2 as SMNVEV (reference sequence). The CDR3 DNA is TGTGCCAGCAGTTACAGCCGGGATAACTATGGCTACACCTTC. Translated, it gives CASSYSRDNYGYTF.